The rows below give T cell receptor beta chains drawn from one sample of a study of T cell repertoires in cytomegalovirus infection. Each CDR3 protein is one row after TCRdb ran MiXCR on the reads. The data hold some 300,000 distinct CDR3 sequences, with 17% observed a single time. Sequences were obtained from PBMCs. These receptors were taken from a human donor in good health (CMV status not recorded). Some clones in this sample may be carry-over from other donors' samples. The CDR3 runs from the conserved cysteine through the conserved F or W. A D gene is named only where the DNA matches it firmly. Size is omitted from some rows. Given values are once, few, many or a class for expanded clones.

clone_size | d_call | j_call | v_call | cdr3_length | cdr3_aa | cdr3_nt
few | TRBD2 | TRBJ2-1 | TRBV6-6 | 15 | CASRSGVSSYNEQFF | TGTGCCAGCAGAAGCGGGGTGAGCTCCTACAATGAGCAGTTCTTC
. | . | TRBJ2-7 | TRBV7-9 | 14 | CASSADKNPYEQYF | TGTGCCAGCAGCGCGGACAAGAATCCCTACGAGCAGTACTTC
. | TRBD1 | TRBJ2-5 | TRBV5-5 | 14 | CASSLEGQGETQYF | TGTGCCAGCAGCTTAGAGGGACAGGGAGAAACCCAGTACTTC
. | . | TRBJ1-1 | TRBV6-6 | 15 | CASSYSGPLNTEAFF | TGTGCCAGCAGTTACTCGGGGCCTTTGAACACTGAAGCTTTCTTT
many | . | TRBJ1-5 | TRBV7-2 | 15 | CASSTPGGVNQPQHF | TGTGCCAGCAGCACCCCCGGCGGTGTTAATCAGCCCCAGCATTTT
. | . | TRBJ2-3 | TRBV14 | 12 | CASSQLSDTQYF | TGTGCCAGCAGCCAATTATCAGATACGCAGTATTTT
few | . | TRBJ1-1 | TRBV5-4 | 13 | CASSGDRTTEAFF | TGTGCCAGCAGCGGTGACAGGACCACTGAAGCTTTCTTT
. | TRBD1 | TRBJ1-4 | TRBV20-1 | 12 | CSPDRVDEKLFF | TGCAGTCCCGACAGGGTGGATGAAAAACTGTTTTTT
few | TRBD1 | TRBJ1-2 | TRBV20-1 | 13 | CSADPHRGMGYTF | TGCAGTGCTGACCCCCACAGGGGGATGGGCTACACCTTC
. | TRBD2 | TRBJ2-4 | TRBV7-2 | 17 | CASSPPSGRESSDIQYF | TGTGCCAGCAGCCCACCGAGTGGGAGGGAATCGAGTGACATTCAGTACTTC
many | TRBD2 | TRBJ2-3 | TRBV7-2 | 16 | CASSSGSGGRGDTQYF | TGTGCCAGCAGCTCCGGGAGCGGGGGGCGGGGAGATACGCAGTATTTT
. | . | TRBJ1-2 | TRBV28 | 14 | CALSPPGGFYGYTF | TGTGCCCTCTCGCCGCCGGGGGGATTCTATGGCTACACCTTC
few | . | TRBJ2-7 | TRBV18 | 14 | CASSPDTSSYEQYF | TGTGCCAGCTCACCGGACACGAGCTCCTACGAGCAGTACTTC
many | . | TRBJ1-5 | TRBV7-2 | 16 | CASSQGGGGGGQPQHF | TGTGCCAGCAGCCAGGGAGGGGGTGGGGGGGGGCAGCCCCAGCATTTT
many | . | TRBJ1-1 | TRBV6-5 | 15 | CASSYSGGSYTEAFF | TGTGCCAGCAGTTACTCGGGAGGGTCGTACACTGAAGCTTTCTTT
many | . | TRBJ2-7 | TRBV5-4 | 13 | CASSLEGFREQYF | TGTGCCAGCAGCTTGGAAGGTTTTAGGGAGCAGTACTTC
. | TRBD2 | TRBJ2-1 | TRBV28 | 17 | CASSPGGSGGAGNEQFF | TGTGCCAGCAGTCCGGGGGGGAGCGGGGGGGCGGGTAATGAGCAGTTCTTC
many | . | TRBJ2-7 | TRBV6-1 | 14 | CASSRRGWAGEQYF | TGTGCCAGCAGTCGCCGAGGGTGGGCAGGCGAGCAGTACTTC
few | . | TRBJ2-3 | TRBV9 | 15 | CASSVESGETDTQYF | TGTGCCAGCAGCGTAGAGTCAGGTGAAACAGATACGCAGTATTTT
many | TRBD1 | TRBJ1-6 | TRBV20-1 | 14 | CSASVTGANSPLHF | TGCAGTGCCTCTGTTACAGGGGCGAATTCACCCCTCCACTTT
few | . | TRBJ1-1 | TRBV20-1 | 12 | CSARDMGNEAFF | TGCAGTGCTAGAGATATGGGGAATGAAGCTTTCTTT